A single sample is the source of the 8 T cell receptor beta chains below, sequenced in a study of blood T cell repertoires in COVID-19. Libraries were prepared by immunoSEQ multiplex PCR; TCRdb keeps only in-frame clonotypes and omits some of them. The table has approximately 440,000 clones, 90% seen once. Sequenced material: PBMCs or T cells enriched from blood (not recorded which). Receptors were obtained from a young man who had recovered from COVID-19.

This clone was seen a single time. The V and J genes are TRBV30 and TRBJ2-1, with TRBD2 matching 12 bases. Germline lookup yields CDR1 GTSNPN and CDR2 SVGIG (reference sequence). V was pared by 7 bases and J by 1 base, with 2 bases of the junction left unmatched. CDR3 length: 14 residues. CDR3 amino acids: CASSGRGSYNEQFF. The DNA for the CDR3 is TGTGCCTCTAGCGGGAGGGGATCCTACAATGAGCAGTTCTTC.

The chain combines TRBV12-3 or TRBV12-4 with TRBJ2-6; D unclear. The V end was cut by 7 bases, the J end by 12 bases, with 16 bases between. The CDR3 loop spans 13 amino acids. CDR3 region: CASTLRSVGVLTF. Here the CDR3 DNA reads TGTGCCAGCACCCTCAGGTCTGTGGGCGTCCTGACTTTC.

The chain is built from TRBV28 and TRBJ2-5; 8 bases match TRBD1. In germline, CDR1 is MDHEN, CDR2 SYDVKM. V lost 3 bases to trimming and J lost 2 bases; unmatched junction nucleotides: 5. The CDR3 is made up of 15 amino acids. As DNA, the CDR3 is TGTGCCAGCAGTTTCGTTCGGACAGGGCAAGAGACCCAGTACTTC. The encoded protein is CASSFVRTGQETQYF.

V usage is TRBV29-1 and J usage is TRBJ1-2; D ambiguous. Germline CDR1 is SQVTM and CDR2 is ANQGSEA. The CDR3 loop spans 13 amino acids. Trimming removed 2 bases at V and 2 bases at J, with 9 bases between. CDR3 sequence reads: CSVELAGNYGYTF. The CDR3 nucleotides read TGCAGCGTTGAATTGGCAGGCAACTATGGCTACACCTTC.

The chain combines TRBV27 with TRBJ2-1, with TRBD2 matching 16 bases. V was pared by 5 bases and J by 8 bases, with 12 bases of the junction left unmatched. The length of the CDR3 is 18 residues. Germline V gives CDR1 MNHEY, CDR2 SMNVEV (reference sequence). The CDR3 here is CASSPLPGLAGGGDEQFF. CDR3 in DNA: TGTGCCAGCAGTCCCCTCCCGGGACTAGCGGGAGGGGGGGATGAGCAGTTCTTC.

The chain joins TRBV27 to TRBJ1-6; the match to TRBD1 covers 9 bases. The CDR3 totals 14 residues. J was trimmed by 5 bases and V by 6 bases; bases with no gene match: 2. CDR1 and CDR2 from the germline V gene are MNHEY and SMNVEV (reference sequence). CDR3 DNA: TGTGCCAGCAGCTGGGACAGGGATAATTCACCCCTCCACTTT. As protein: CASSWDRDNSPLHF.

The rearrangement links TRBV28 to TRBJ2-5; 12 nucleotides match TRBD2. This CDR3 contains 15 residues. Per germline, CDR1 MDHEN and CDR2 SYDVKM. V was clipped by 5 bases and J by 2 bases; unmatched bases: 3. In nucleotides, the CDR3 is TGTGCCAGCAGTCCTAGCGGGAGGGTACAAGAGACCCAGTACTTC. This translates into CASSPSGRVQETQYF.

The chain carries TRBV12-3 or TRBV12-4 and TRBJ1-2, with 7 positions matching TRBD1. The V and J ends lost 6 bases and 8 bases, in that order; junction bases with no gene match: 6. The CDR3 spans 12 residues. The CDR3 here is CASRITGEGYTF. CDR3 sequence (DNA): TGTGCCAGCAGAATAACAGGGGAGGGCTACACCTTC.